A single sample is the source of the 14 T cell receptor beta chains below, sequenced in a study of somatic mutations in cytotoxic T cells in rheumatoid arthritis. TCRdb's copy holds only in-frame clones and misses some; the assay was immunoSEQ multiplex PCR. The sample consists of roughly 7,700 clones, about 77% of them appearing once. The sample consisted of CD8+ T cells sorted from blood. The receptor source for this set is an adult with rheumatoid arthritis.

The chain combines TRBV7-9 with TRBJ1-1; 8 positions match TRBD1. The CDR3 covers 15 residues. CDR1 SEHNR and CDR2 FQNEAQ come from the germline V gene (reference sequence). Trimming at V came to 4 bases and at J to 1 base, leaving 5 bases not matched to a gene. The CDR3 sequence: CASSSPGQANTEAFF. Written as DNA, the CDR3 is TGTGCCAGCAGCTCTCCGGGACAGGCGAACACTGAAGCTTTCTTT.

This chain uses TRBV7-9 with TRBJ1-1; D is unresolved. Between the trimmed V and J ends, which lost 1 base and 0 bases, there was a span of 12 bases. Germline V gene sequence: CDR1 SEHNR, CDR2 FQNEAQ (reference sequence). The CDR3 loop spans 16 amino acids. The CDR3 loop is CASSLGLRTLNTEAFF. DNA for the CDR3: TGTGCCAGCAGCTTAGGGCTACGAACTCTGAACACTGAAGCTTTCTTT.

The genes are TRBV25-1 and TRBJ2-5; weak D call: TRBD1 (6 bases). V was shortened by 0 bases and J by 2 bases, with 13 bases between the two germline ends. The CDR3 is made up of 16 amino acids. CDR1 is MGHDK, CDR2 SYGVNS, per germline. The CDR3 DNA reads TGTGCCAGCAGTGAATATCCAGGGGACGGTCAAGAGACCCAGTACTTC. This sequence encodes CASSEYPGDGQETQYF.

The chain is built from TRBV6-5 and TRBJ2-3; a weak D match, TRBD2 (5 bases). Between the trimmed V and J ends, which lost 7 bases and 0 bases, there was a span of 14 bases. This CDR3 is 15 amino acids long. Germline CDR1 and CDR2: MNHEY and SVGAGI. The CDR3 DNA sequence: TGTGCCAGCACCAAGGGAGCGACTAGCACAGATACGCAGTATTTT. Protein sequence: CASTKGATSTDTQYF.

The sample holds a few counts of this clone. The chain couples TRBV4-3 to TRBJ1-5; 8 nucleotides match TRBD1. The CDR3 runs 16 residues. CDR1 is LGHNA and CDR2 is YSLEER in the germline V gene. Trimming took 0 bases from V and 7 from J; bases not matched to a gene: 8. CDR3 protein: CASSQDPDRGVQPQHF. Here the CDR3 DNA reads TGCGCCAGCAGCCAAGATCCCGACAGGGGCGTGCAGCCCCAGCATTTT.

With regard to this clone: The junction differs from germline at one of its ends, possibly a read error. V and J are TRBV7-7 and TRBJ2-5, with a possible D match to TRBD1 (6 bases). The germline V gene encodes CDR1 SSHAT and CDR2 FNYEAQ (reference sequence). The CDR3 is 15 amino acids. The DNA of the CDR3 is TGTGCTAGCAGCTTAGGGGCCAGGGGCGAAGAGACCCAGTACTTC. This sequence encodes CASSLGARGEETQYF.

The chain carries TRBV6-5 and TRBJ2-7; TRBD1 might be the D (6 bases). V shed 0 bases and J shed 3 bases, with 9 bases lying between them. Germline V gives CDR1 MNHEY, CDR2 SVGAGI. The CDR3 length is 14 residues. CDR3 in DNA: TGTGCCAGCAGTTACTCGGACAGCCTCTACGAGCAGTACTTC. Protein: CASSYSDSLYEQYF.

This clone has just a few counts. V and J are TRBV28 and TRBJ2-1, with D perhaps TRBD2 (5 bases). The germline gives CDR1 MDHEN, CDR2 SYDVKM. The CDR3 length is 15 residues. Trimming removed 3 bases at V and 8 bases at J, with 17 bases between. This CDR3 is CASSLFGDRLYEQFF. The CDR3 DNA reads TGTGCCAGCAGTTTGTTCGGGGATCGTCTGTATGAGCAGTTCTTC.

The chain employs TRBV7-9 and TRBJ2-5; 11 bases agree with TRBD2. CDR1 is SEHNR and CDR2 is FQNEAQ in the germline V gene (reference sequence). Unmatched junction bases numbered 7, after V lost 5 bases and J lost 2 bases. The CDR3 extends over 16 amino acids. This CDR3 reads CASSRPGLAVQETQYF. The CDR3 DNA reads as TGTGCCAGCAGCCGTCCGGGACTAGCGGTTCAAGAGACCCAGTACTTC.

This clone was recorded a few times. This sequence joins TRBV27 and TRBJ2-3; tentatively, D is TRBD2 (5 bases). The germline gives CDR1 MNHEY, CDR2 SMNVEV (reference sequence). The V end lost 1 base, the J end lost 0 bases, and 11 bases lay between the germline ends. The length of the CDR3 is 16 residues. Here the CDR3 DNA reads TGTGCCAGCAGTTTATGGCGGGCCTCTAGCACAGATACGCAGTATTTT. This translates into CASSLWRASSTDTQYF.

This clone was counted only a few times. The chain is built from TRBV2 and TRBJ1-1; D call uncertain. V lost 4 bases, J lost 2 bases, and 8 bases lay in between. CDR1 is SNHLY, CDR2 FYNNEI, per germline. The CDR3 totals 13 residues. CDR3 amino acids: CASSVGLNTEAFF. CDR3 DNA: TGTGCCAGCAGTGTTGGACTTAACACTGAAGCTTTCTTT.

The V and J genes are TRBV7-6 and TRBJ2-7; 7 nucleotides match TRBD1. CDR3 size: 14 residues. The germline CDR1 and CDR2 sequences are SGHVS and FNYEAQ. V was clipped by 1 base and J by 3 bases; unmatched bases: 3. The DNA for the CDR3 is TGTGCCAGCAGCTTAGGGACAGGTAGCTACGAGCAGTACTTC. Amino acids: CASSLGTGSYEQYF.

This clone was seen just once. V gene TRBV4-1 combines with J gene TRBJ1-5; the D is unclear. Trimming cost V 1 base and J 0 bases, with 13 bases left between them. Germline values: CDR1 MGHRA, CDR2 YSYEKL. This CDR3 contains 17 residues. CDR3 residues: CASSQVKGRYSNQPQHF. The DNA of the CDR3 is TGCGCCAGCAGCCAAGTGAAGGGCCGATATAGCAATCAGCCCCAGCATTTT.

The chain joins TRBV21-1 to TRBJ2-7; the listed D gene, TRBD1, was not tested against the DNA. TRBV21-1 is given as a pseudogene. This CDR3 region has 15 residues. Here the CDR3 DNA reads TGTGCCAGCAGCACCCACAGGGCCCCAGGCTACGAGCAGTACTTC. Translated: CASSTHRAPGYEQYF.